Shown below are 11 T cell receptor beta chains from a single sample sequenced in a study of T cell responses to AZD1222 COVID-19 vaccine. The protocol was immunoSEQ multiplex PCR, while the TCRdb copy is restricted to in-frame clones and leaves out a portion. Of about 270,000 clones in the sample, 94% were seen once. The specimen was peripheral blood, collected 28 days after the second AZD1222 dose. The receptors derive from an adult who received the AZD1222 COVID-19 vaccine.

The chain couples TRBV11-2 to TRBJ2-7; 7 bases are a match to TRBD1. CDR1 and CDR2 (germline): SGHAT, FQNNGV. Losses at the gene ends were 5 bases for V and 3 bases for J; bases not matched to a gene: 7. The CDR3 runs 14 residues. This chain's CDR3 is CASSLGQRFYEQYF. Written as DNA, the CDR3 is TGTGCCAGCAGCCTGGGACAGCGTTTCTACGAGCAGTACTTC.

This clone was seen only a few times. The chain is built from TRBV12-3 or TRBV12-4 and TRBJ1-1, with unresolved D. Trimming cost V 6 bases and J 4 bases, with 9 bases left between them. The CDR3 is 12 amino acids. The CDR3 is CASSALGTEAFF. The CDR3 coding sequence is TGTGCCAGCAGCGCCCTGGGCACTGAAGCTTTCTTT.

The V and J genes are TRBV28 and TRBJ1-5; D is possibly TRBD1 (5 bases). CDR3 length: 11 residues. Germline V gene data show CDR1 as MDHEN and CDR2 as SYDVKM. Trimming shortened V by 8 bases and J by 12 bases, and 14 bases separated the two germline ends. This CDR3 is CASHRGGVQHF. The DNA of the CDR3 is TGTGCCAGCCACCGCGGGGGGGTCCAGCATTTT.

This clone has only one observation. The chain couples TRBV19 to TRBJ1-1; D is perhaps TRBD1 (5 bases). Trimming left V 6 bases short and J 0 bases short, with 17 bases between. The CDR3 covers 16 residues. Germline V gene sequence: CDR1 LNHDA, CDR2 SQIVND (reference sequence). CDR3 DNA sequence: TGTGCCAGTAGGTTAAGGAAGGGGCAGATGAACACTGAAGCTTTCTTT. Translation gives CASRLRKGQMNTEAFF.

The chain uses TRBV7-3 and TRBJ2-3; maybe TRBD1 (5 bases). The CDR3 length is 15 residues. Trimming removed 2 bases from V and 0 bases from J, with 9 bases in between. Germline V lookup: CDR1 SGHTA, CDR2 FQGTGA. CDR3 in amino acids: CASSLGASSTDTQYF. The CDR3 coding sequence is TGTGCCAGCAGCTTAGGGGCGTCTAGCACAGATACGCAGTATTTT.

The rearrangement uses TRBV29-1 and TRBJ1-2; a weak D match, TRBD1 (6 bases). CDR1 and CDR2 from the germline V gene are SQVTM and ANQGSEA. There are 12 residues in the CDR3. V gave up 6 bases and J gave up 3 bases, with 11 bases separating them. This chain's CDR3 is CSVGTPHYGYTF. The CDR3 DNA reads TGCAGCGTGGGGACACCACACTATGGCTACACCTTC. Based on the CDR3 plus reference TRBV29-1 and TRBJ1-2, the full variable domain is SAVISQKPSRDICQRGTSLTIQCQVDSQVTMMFWYRQQPGQSLTLIATANQGSEATYESGFVIDKFPISRPNLTFSTLTVSNMSPEDSSIYLCSVGTPHYGYTFGSGTRLTVV.

The CDR3 coding sequence is TGTGCCAGCAGCTTGGCGGCTAGCAATCAGCCCCAGCATTTT. Translation gives CASSLAASNQPQHF. V usage is TRBV5-6 and J usage is TRBJ1-5; D is uncertain. CDR3 length: 14 residues. The germline CDR1 and CDR2 sequences are SGHDT and YYEEEE. The ends were cut back, 0 bases at V and 0 bases at J, with 4 bases in the middle.

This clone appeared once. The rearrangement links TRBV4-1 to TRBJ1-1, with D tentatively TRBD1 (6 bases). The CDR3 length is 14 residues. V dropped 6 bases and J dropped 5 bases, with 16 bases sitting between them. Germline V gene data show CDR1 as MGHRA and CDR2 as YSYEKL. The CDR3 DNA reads TGCGCCAGCAGTAGGGGGAGGCGGTGGACTGAAGCTTTCTTT. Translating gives CASSRGRRWTEAFF.

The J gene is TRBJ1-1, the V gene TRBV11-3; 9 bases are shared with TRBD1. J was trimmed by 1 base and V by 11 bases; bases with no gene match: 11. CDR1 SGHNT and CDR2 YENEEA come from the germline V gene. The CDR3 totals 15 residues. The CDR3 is CAARLQGAPNTEAFF. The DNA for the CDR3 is TGTGCCGCCCGGTTACAGGGGGCACCGAACACTGAAGCTTTCTTT.

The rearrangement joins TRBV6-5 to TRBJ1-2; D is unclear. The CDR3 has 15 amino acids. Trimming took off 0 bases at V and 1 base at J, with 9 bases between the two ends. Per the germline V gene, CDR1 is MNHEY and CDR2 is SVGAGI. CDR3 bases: TGTGCCAGCAGTTACTCGACGGGATTTAACTATGGCTACACCTTC. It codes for CASSYSTGFNYGYTF.

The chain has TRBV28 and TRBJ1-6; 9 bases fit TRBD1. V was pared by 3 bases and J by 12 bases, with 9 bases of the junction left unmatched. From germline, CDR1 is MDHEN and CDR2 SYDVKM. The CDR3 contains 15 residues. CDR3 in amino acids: CASSFPDRGSEPLHF. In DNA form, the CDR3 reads TGTGCCAGCAGTTTCCCGGACAGGGGTAGTGAACCCCTCCACTTT.